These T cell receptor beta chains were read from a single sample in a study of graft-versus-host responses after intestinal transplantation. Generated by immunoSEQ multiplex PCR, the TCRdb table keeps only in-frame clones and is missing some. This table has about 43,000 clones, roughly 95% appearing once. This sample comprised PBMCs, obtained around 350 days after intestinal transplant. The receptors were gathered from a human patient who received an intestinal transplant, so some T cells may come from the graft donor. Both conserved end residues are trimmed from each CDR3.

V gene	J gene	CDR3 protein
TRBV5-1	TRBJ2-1	ASSLGLYQNNEQF
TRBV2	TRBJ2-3	ASQTSGNAGDTQY
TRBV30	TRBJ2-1	AWTREGNEQF
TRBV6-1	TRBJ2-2	ASSEGLRSGSLPGELF
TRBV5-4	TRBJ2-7	ASSFRGGTYEQY
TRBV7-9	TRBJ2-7	ASSLGRNGVISYEQY
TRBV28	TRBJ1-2	ASSLTSGGGYT
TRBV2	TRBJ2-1	ASSERTYNEQF
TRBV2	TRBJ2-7	ASSGQGYEQY
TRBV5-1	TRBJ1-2	ASSPGTATNYGYT
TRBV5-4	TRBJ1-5	ASSPGNNQPQH
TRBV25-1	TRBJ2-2	ARLPGHTTLNTGELF
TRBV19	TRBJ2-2	ASSILGQGDTGELF
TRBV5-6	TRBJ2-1	ASSWPGLAGVGYNEQF